The T cell receptor beta chain described here comes from a study of regulatory T cells in long-lasting Graves disease listed by TCRdb under 2021. For the wider study: To count as having persistent Graves' disease, a patient had to have received antithyroid drug treatment for over 5 years with TSH receptor autoantibodies remaining persistently positive. The study was registered as a clinical trial and conducted in China. In the clinical cohort, patients with persistent Graves' disease had used antithyroid drugs for an average of about 10.3 years. TCR sequencing covered about 13 persistent and some 20 newly diagnosed Graves' disease patients, 33 samples in total. Patients with persistent Graves' disease were compared with patients with newly diagnosed Graves' disease using TCR sequencing and RNA sequencing of peripheral blood.

CDR1 and CDR2 are drawn from the germline V gene: SGHTA, FQGNSA. The CDR3 goes from the cysteine to the phenylalanine over 15 residues. Only CDR3 DNA remains: 45 bases, in frame from the first base. Germline trimming: 3 bases from V, 9 bases from J; junction bases outside gene matches: 7. This clonotype has more than one count but fewer than ten. Its antigen is still unknown. No much larger clone exists at a distance of one base, and base qualities are not known. The library was obtained by multiplex PCR. The sample was run on an Illumina HiSeq 4000. To build TCR beta libraries, CDR3 regions were amplified by Arm-PCR using iRepertoire HTBI primers. Gel purification was performed on PCR products prior to sequencing. As for the authors' bioinformatics: Across samples, 62 TRBV and 15 or so TRBJ segments were identified and used for gene usage analysis of CDR3 amino acid clonotypes. COPE and FqMerger were used to merge the filtered high-quality paired reads into contigs. BLAST was used to align contigs to IMGT TRBV, TRBD and TRBJ reference genes, and CDR3 was defined according to IMGT. Any clonotype with a frequency above 0.1% was counted as a highly expanded clone. Shannon entropy was used to measure repertoire diversity, and the Gini coefficient was used to measure V-J evenness. Public clonotypes were defined as clonotypes shared by more than one individual. TCRdb itself trimmed the public reads at Q25 with fastp, ran MiXCR and retained productive beta chains. Records with the same CDR3 protein are collapsed into one entry carrying the most frequent genes and DNA. The V and J calls reflect TCRdb's pipeline rather than the authors' work. The sample has 430,000 or so distinct CDR3 sequences on record, 21% of them singletons. The ten largest make up approximately 14% of the sample.

The sample's time point label is to be understood as: persistent/refractory GD, antithyroid drugs over 5 years with positive TRAb. RNA was extracted from PBMCs in TRIzol for both TCR sequencing and RNA sequencing. The diagnosis of Graves' disease was made according to American Thyroid Association guidelines. Recruitment of patients was carried out at an endocrinology department in Xi'an, China. From each patient, approximately 10 milliliters of peripheral blood was collected into an EDTA anticoagulant tube. Ficoll Paque Plus density gradient separation was used to isolate PBMCs, and no additional T cell sorting was done. An Agilent 2100 Bioanalyzer and agarose gel were used to check RNA quality, and a NanoDrop 2000 was used to measure RNA concentration. Overall study outcomes, separate from this receptor: Because the primary lesion, thyroid tissue, could not be accessed, the study looked at peripheral blood alone. The authors acknowledged the small sample size as a limitation that may reduce accuracy. Preferential use of TRBV28, TRBJ1-2 and TRBJ2-5 was observed in persistent disease, whereas TRBV20-1 and TRBJ2-1 were favored in newly diagnosed disease. Sequencing and analysis were restricted to the TCR beta chain. Persistent patients shared more public clonotypes among themselves (around 2,800) than newly diagnosed patients did (roughly 920). Lower TCR Shannon entropy and fewer highly expanded clones were observed in persistent Graves' disease patients than in newly diagnosed patients, which suggested clonal expansion.

The material was peripheral blood mononuclear cells (PBMCs), obtained when the disease was refractory, from a patient treated with antithyroid drugs. This receptor was obtained from a female donor with Graves disease. The chain is encoded by TRBV7-2 joined to TRBJ1-6; 8 junctional bases match TRBD1. The CDR3 corresponds to CASSFGTGGISPLHF. The nucleotide sequence reads TGTGCCAGCAGCTTCGGGACAGGAGGGATTTCACCCCTCCACTTT.